This TCR beta chain was recovered during a study of blood T cell repertoires in COVID-19. Assay: immunoSEQ multiplex PCR; the TCRdb copy retains only in-frame clones and omits some. The sample shows a few hundred thousand clones, over 75% of them seen only once. Deletions cut 2 bases from V and 9 bases from J, with 14 bases between. This CDR3 has 15 amino acids. Germline V CDR1 and CDR2: LGHNA, YSLEER. This TCR came from a human donor with COVID-19, enrolled during active disease. The donor label of this sample is uncertain. The rearrangement links TRBV4-3 to TRBJ1-6; weak D call: TRBD1 (5 bases). Sequences were obtained from peripheral blood. The CDR3 reads CASSQTPGTSSPLHF. The CDR3 DNA is TGCGCCAGCAGCCAAACTCCCGGGACTTCTTCACCCCTCCACTTT.